This TCR beta chain was identified in a study of blood T cell repertoires in COVID-19. Study overall: Specimens from acute and convalescent COVID-19 originated in the United States, Italy and Spain.

Measured with immunoSEQ multiplex PCR; TCRdb has only the in-frame clones, and not every one. This table holds approximately 230,000 clones, approximately 84% found once. CDR3 length: 15 amino acids. Per the germline V gene, CDR1 is SNHLY and CDR2 is FYNNEI. J gave up 6 bases and V 4 bases, and 5 bases lay outside the gene matches. This receptor was identified in a man between 40 and 49 years old who had recovered from COVID-19. Sequenced material: PBMCs or T cells enriched from blood (not recorded which). The chain uses TRBV2 and TRBJ2-1; TRBD2 aligns across 11 bases. CDR3 protein: CASSVETSGANEQFF. The CDR3 DNA reads as TGTGCCAGCAGTGTCGAGACTAGCGGGGCCAATGAGCAGTTCTTC. The complete variable domain, with remaining parts taken from reference TRBV2 and TRBJ2-1, reads EPEVTQTPSHQVTQMGQEVILRCVPISNHLYFYWYRQILGQKVEFLVSFYNNEISEKSEIFDDQFSVERPDGSNFTLKIRSTKLEDSAMYFCASSVETSGANEQFFGPGTRLTVL.